The next 21 T cell receptor beta chains were all read from a single sample in a study of cytomegalovirus exposure and HLA in healthy donors. Primers: 60 Vbeta forward and 13 Jbeta reverse. The method was immunoSEQ multiplex PCR; TCRdb's version includes in-frame clones alone and lacks a portion of them. The sample lists approximately 80,000 clones, roughly 73% occurring once. Sample: PBMCs. These receptors originate from a woman between 40 and 55 years old in good health and CMV-seropositive.

The chain's CDR3 is CASSLVGLAGNTDTQYF. CDR3 DNA: TGTGCCAGCAGCTTAGTGGGGCTAGCGGGCAACACAGATACGCAGTATTTT. This rearrangement joins TRBV13 to TRBJ2-3; 8 bases are a match to TRBD2. CDR3 size: 17 residues. In germline, CDR1 is PRHDT, CDR2 FYEKMQ (reference sequence). The V gene end was trimmed by 1 base and the J gene end by 2 bases; junction bases not matched to a gene: 8.

This chain links TRBV7-9 with TRBJ1-5, with 7 bases matching TRBD1. Losses at the gene ends were 5 bases for V and 3 bases for J; bases not matched to a gene: 13. CDR1 is SEHNR and CDR2 is FQNEAQ in the germline V gene (reference sequence). The CDR3 length is 17 residues. The CDR3 loop is CASSKGTTGASNQPQHF. DNA for the CDR3: TGTGCCAGCAGCAAAGGCACAACAGGGGCTTCCAATCAGCCCCAGCATTTT. The full variable domain, its missing parts supplied by reference TRBV7-9 and TRBJ1-5, is DTGVSQNPRHKITKRGQNVTFRCDPISEHNRLYWYRQTLGQGPEFLTYFQNEAQLEKSRLLSDRFSAERPKGSFSTLEIQRTEQGDSAMYLCASSKGTTGASNQPQHFGDGTRLSIL.

The chain combines TRBV7-9 with TRBJ2-3, with TRBD2 as a possible D gene (5 bases). Germline lookup yields CDR1 SEHNR and CDR2 FQNEAQ (reference sequence). V shed 2 bases and J shed 2 bases, with 11 bases lying between them. The CDR3 totals 15 residues. DNA for the CDR3: TGTGCCAGCAGCTTATCCCAGCGGATCACAGATACGCAGTATTTT. Protein product: CASSLSQRITDTQYF.

J is TRBJ1-1 and V is TRBV29-1, with 9 bases fitting TRBD1. The J segment lost 4 bases and the V segment lost 4 bases, leaving 4 bases of the junction unmatched. The CDR3 covers 13 residues. Looked up from germline, CDR1 is SQVTM and CDR2 is ANQGSEA. The CDR3 DNA follows: TGCAGCGTTGCCCGGGACAGGGTCACTGAAGCTTTCTTT. The encoded protein is CSVARDRVTEAFF.

The rearrangement uses TRBV6-4 and TRBJ1-5; D uncertain. From germline, CDR1 is MRHNA and CDR2 SNTAGT. The ends were cut back, 7 bases at V and 9 bases at J, with 10 bases in the middle. This CDR3 has 11 residues. In nucleotides, the CDR3 is TGTGCCAGCATGCGGCTGGGGCCCCAGCATTTT. Its protein product is CASMRLGPQHF.

The chain couples TRBV18 to TRBJ1-5; unclear D gene. CDR3 size: 17 residues. V dropped 2 bases and J dropped 2 bases, with 16 bases sitting between them. CDR1 and CDR2 from the germline V gene are KGHSH and LQKENI. The CDR3 sequence is CASSPEGTEGGNQPQHF. Written as DNA, the CDR3 is TGTGCCAGCTCACCAGAGGGTACAGAGGGCGGCAATCAGCCCCAGCATTTT.

This chain uses TRBV5-4 with TRBJ2-5, with 10 bases that match TRBD2. CDR1 is SGHNT and CDR2 is YYREEE in the germline V gene (reference sequence). CDR3 length: 17 amino acids. V shed 1 base, J shed 7 bases, and the junction held 13 bases outside the gene matches. The CDR3 nucleotides read TGTGCCAGCAGCTTGTTGCTGGCTAGCGGGAGTGCCGGGACCCAGTACTTC. Its translation is CASSLLLASGSAGTQYF.

This clone is a singleton in its sample. The chain links TRBV7-9 to TRBJ2-5; no definite D call. The CDR3 is made up of 15 amino acids. Trimming took 5 bases from V and 0 from J, leaving 13 bases between them. The germline gives CDR1 SEHNR, CDR2 FQNEAQ (reference sequence). CDR3 in amino acids: CASSPPSRYQETQYF. The DNA of the CDR3 is TGTGCCAGCAGCCCGCCGTCTCGGTACCAAGAGACCCAGTACTTC.

The chain has TRBV27 and TRBJ1-1, with 9 bases lining up with TRBD1. The V segment lost 4 bases and the J segment 4 bases; nucleotides outside the gene matches: 7. Germline CDR1 reads MNHEY; CDR2 reads SMNVEV (reference sequence). The CDR3 covers 15 residues. The CDR3 region is CASSSVGDRATEAFF. The CDR3 DNA reads TGTGCCAGCAGTTCCGTGGGGGACAGGGCCACTGAAGCTTTCTTT.

This clone was counted only a few times. V and J are TRBV29-1 and TRBJ2-2, with 8 bases that match TRBD1. After removal of 5 bases from V and 3 bases from J, the junction contained 8 bases not matched to a gene. The germline V gene encodes CDR1 SQVTM and CDR2 ANQGSEA. The CDR3 consists of 15 residues. DNA for the CDR3: TGCAGCGTTAGGATGGACAGGGCCTACACCGGGGAGCTGTTTTTT. It is translated as CSVRMDRAYTGELFF.

The chain combines TRBV7-8 with TRBJ1-4; no definite D call. Germline V gives CDR1 SGHVS, CDR2 FQNEAQ. The CDR3 loop spans 14 amino acids. V lost 5 bases and J 0 bases, leaving 7 bases between the germline ends. CDR3: CASSRETTNEKLFF. The DNA for the CDR3 is TGTGCCAGCAGCCGAGAAACAACTAATGAAAAACTGTTTTTT.

The chain combines TRBV6-6 with TRBJ2-7; 7 bases are shared with TRBD1. Germline V gives CDR1 MNHNY, CDR2 SVGAGI (reference sequence). Trimming at V came to 9 bases and at J to 2 bases, leaving 7 bases not matched to a gene. The length of the CDR3 is 13 residues. CDR3 coding DNA: TGTGCCAGTCGGGGACAGCCTGCCTACGAGCAGTACTTC. Translated: CASRGQPAYEQYF.

The chain employs TRBV9 and TRBJ2-7, with 7 positions matching TRBD2. The trim removed 4 bases at V and 7 bases at J, leaving 11 bases unmatched. In germline, CDR1 is SGDLS, CDR2 YYNGEE. This CDR3 is built from 14 residues. The CDR3 loop is CASSPREPVQEQYF. CDR3 DNA: TGTGCCAGCAGCCCGCGGGAGCCAGTCCAGGAGCAGTACTTC.

Notes on this clone: Sequence at one end of the junction differs from germline and may be a read error. The V and J genes are TRBV6-1 and TRBJ1-2; D call uncertain. CDR3 length: 17 amino acids. Germline V lookup: CDR1 MNHNS, CDR2 SASEGT. CDR3 loop: CASSEGWEPPPNYGYTF. Written as DNA, the CDR3 is TGTGCCAGCAGCGAAGGTTGGGAGCCCCCACCTAACTATGGCTACACCTTC.

This clone occurred once. The chain combines TRBV7-9 with TRBJ1-2; the D gene is possibly TRBD1 (5 bases). This CDR3 has 15 amino acids. V dropped 1 base and J dropped 4 bases, with 13 bases sitting between them. Looked up from germline, CDR1 is SEHNR and CDR2 is FQNEAQ (reference sequence). The CDR3 DNA is TGTGCCAGCAGCTTAGGTGGGCAGGGCGCCTATGGCTACACCTTC. It specifies CASSLGGQGAYGYTF. The full variable domain, its missing parts supplied by reference TRBV7-9 and TRBJ1-2, is DTGVSQNPRHKITKRGQNVTFRCDPISEHNRLYWYRQTLGQGPEFLTYFQNEAQLEKSRLLSDRFSAERPKGSFSTLEIQRTEQGDSAMYLCASSLGGQGAYGYTFGSGTRLTVV.

The V and J genes are TRBV4-1 and TRBJ2-5; 8 bases fit TRBD2. CDR3 size: 16 residues. V lost 4 bases, J lost 5 bases, and 12 bases stayed unmatched. Germline CDR1 reads MGHRA; CDR2 reads YSYEKL. The CDR3 DNA is TGCGCCAGCAGCCCTCAACTAGCGGCCATTCGGGAGACCCAGTACTTC. The encoded protein is CASSPQLAAIRETQYF.

The sample holds a few counts of this clone. This chain connects TRBV7-9 to TRBJ2-3; D is ambiguous. Germline V CDR1 and CDR2: SEHNR, FQNEAQ (reference sequence). V lost 5 bases and J 6 bases, leaving 9 bases between the germline ends. The CDR3 has 12 residues. The CDR3 sequence: CASSLSRDTQYF. The CDR3 bases are TGTGCCAGCAGCCTATCGAGGGATACGCAGTATTTT.

The genes are TRBV7-9 and TRBJ2-5, with a tentative D call TRBD2 (6 bases). The germline V gene has CDR1 SEHNR and CDR2 FQNEAQ (reference sequence). V lost 4 bases and J lost 5, with 26 bases in between. This CDR3 comprises 18 residues. The CDR3 sequence: CASSSYGGRSAPGETQYF. The CDR3 DNA sequence: TGTGCCAGCAGCTCTTACGGGGGACGGTCGGCCCCTGGGGAGACCCAGTACTTC.

The chain joins TRBV4-3 to TRBJ1-1; tentative D call: TRBD1 (5 bases). The V and J ends lost 4 bases and 5 bases respectively, with 20 bases between them. The CDR3 has 16 amino acids. CDR1 and CDR2 from the germline V gene are LGHNA and YSLEER. In nucleotides, the CDR3 is TGCGCCAGCAGCCTGTCCACCGCAGGGTGGGGTACTGAAGCTTTCTTT. Its translation: CASSLSTAGWGTEAFF.

This CDR3 reads CASSTPEVSNQPQHF. The CDR3 DNA sequence: TGTGCCAGCAGTACCCCGGAGGTTAGCAATCAGCCCCAGCATTTT. The V and J genes are TRBV28 and TRBJ1-5; D is undetermined. V was shortened by 5 bases and J by 0 bases, with 11 bases between the two germline ends. The CDR3 sequence is 15 residues long. Germline CDR1 reads MDHEN; CDR2 reads SYDVKM.

The chain has TRBV9 and TRBJ2-5, with 10 bases matching TRBD2. The CDR3 length is 13 residues. Losses at the gene ends were 6 bases for V and 5 bases for J; bases not matched to a gene: 4. Germline assignment: CDR1 SGDLS and CDR2 YYNGEE. CDR3 in DNA: TGTGCCAGCAAGGCTAGCGGGAGTGAGACCCAGTACTTC. Translating gives CASKASGSETQYF.